The rows below give T cell receptor beta chains drawn from one sample of a study of cytomegalovirus exposure and HLA in healthy donors. Data came from immunoSEQ multiplex PCR; TCRdb stores just in-frame clones and leaves some out. This sample has some 100,000 clones, with around 69% found just once. The sample consisted of PBMCs. The receptors stem from a middle-aged man in good health and CMV-seropositive. Each CDR3 is given with its conserved first and last residue. The D gene is left open where the match is weak. The listing skips clone size in some rows; elsewhere it reads once, few, many or a size class.

CDR3aa,CDR3nt,j_gene,d_gene,v_gene,abundance
CASSLASREDGYTF,TGTGCCAGCAGCTTAGCTTCCAGGGAAGATGGCTACACCTTC,TRBJ1-2,-,TRBV7-2,-
CASSDSYRVPYNEQFF,TGTGCCAGCAGTGACTCGTACAGGGTTCCCTACAATGAGCAGTTCTTC,TRBJ2-1,-,TRBV6-4,-
CASSFGTDRGSYEQYF,TGTGCCAGCAGCTTCGGGACAGACCGGGGCTCCTACGAGCAGTACTTC,TRBJ2-7,TRBD1,TRBV7-2,-
CASSPPSVDGNTIYF,TGTGCCAGCAGCCCCCCCAGCGTAGATGGAAACACCATATATTTT,TRBJ1-3,-,TRBV13,-
CASNHPGAATNTGELFF,TGTGCCAGTAACCACCCTGGGGCGGCCACTAACACCGGGGAGCTGTTTTTT,TRBJ2-2,-,TRBV19,-
CASSGQANTEAFF,TGTGCCAGCTCCGGACAGGCGAACACTGAAGCTTTCTTT,TRBJ1-1,TRBD1,TRBV18,few
CASSRAGAGELFF,TGTGCCAGCAGTCGCGCCGGGGCCGGGGAGCTGTTTTTT,TRBJ2-2,-,TRBV11-2,-
CASSEPGAGTNEKLFF,TGTGCCAGCAGTGAACCAGGGGCCGGGACTAATGAAAAACTGTTTTTT,TRBJ1-4,-,TRBV6-1,few
CASSLAGTGSGGYTF,TGCGCCAGCAGCTTGGCCGGGACAGGGTCTGGTGGCTACACCTTC,TRBJ1-2,TRBD1,TRBV5-1,few
CASRQTGANYGYTF,TGCGCCAGCAGGCAAACAGGGGCCAACTATGGCTACACCTTC,TRBJ1-2,TRBD1,TRBV10-2,-
CASSQDEQGDEKLFF,TGCGCCAGCAGCCAAGATGAACAGGGAGACGAAAAACTGTTTTTT,TRBJ1-4,-,TRBV4-3,-
CASSGQGETQYF,TGTGCCAGCAGTGGACAGGGGGAGACCCAGTACTTC,TRBJ2-5,TRBD1,TRBV2,-
CASSPGGGGNQPQHF,TGTGCCAGCAGCCCGGGGGGCGGTGGCAATCAGCCCCAGCATTTT,TRBJ1-5,-,TRBV6-5,-
CASSPRQPRLGEQYF,TGTGCCAGCTCCCCGAGACAGCCGCGGCTCGGGGAGCAGTACTTC,TRBJ2-7,-,TRBV18,-
CASTWGRGLGTDTQYF,TGTGCCAGTACCTGGGGCAGGGGGCTAGGCACAGATACGCAGTATTTT,TRBJ2-3,TRBD1,TRBV2,-